The 17 T cell receptor beta chains given below trace back to one sample, sequenced in a study of T cells in Graves' hyperthyroidism and ophthalmopathy. There were TCR beta CDR3 regions amplified from RNA transcripts. The TCR CDR3 first-round RT-PCR relied on the HTBI primer set. TCRdb ran MiXCR on the multiplex PCR reads and lists one entry per CDR3 protein. The sample holds 500,000 to 600,000 distinct CDR3 sequences, roughly a sixth seen once. Material for sequencing was blood. These receptors were taken from a woman aged 18-29 years with Graves' hyperthyroidism.

The genes are TRBV3-1 and TRBJ2-1, with D tentatively TRBD1 or TRBD2 (6 bases each). The CDR3 runs to 13 residues. The ends were cut back, 0 bases at V and 10 bases at J, with 10 bases in the middle. CDR1 and CDR2 from the germline V gene are LGHDT and YNNKEL (reference sequence). The CDR3 reads CASSQDLGGEQFF. The DNA for the CDR3 is TGTGCCAGCAGCCAAGATCTCGGGGGCGAGCAGTTCTTC.

This clonotype was observed at least ten times. The CDR3 here is CASSRKRGTPGTRAYEQYF. The CDR3, as DNA: TGTGCCAGCAGCCGGAAGCGCGGGACACCCGGGACTAGGGCCTACGAGCAGTACTTC. This chain connects TRBV7-2 to TRBJ2-7; 8 nucleotides agree with TRBD2. This CDR3 has 19 amino acids. Germline V gene sequence: CDR1 SGHTA, CDR2 FQGNSA. After removal of 5 bases from V and 2 bases from J, the junction contained 20 bases not matched to a gene.

This clonotype has a count of ten or more. Written as DNA, the CDR3 is TGTGCCAGCAGTTTCTTGTTGTCCTACGAGCAGTACTTC. Protein product: CASSFLLSYEQYF. V is TRBV12-3 or TRBV12-4 and J is TRBJ2-7; D gene unclear. The CDR3 is 13 residues long. V was clipped by 3 bases and J by 1 base, with 7 bases between them.

The DNA for the CDR3 is TGTGCCACCAGTGACCACGACGGAACCGGGGAGCTGTTTTTT. This encodes CATSDHDGTGELFF. The chain is built from TRBV24-1 and TRBJ2-2; no definite D call. Germline V gives CDR1 KGHDR, CDR2 SFDVKD. V lost 4 bases to trimming and J lost 5 bases, with 10 bases between them. CDR3 size: 14 residues.

In this sample, this clonotype turned up a few times. V is TRBV4-1 and J is TRBJ2-5; TRBD2 aligns across 10 bases. The ends lost 4 bases at V and 4 bases at J; junction bases unmatched: 12. CDR3 size: 17 residues. Germline V lookup: CDR1 MGHRA, CDR2 YSYEKL. Written as DNA, the CDR3 is TGCGCCAGCAGCCCCTGGGATAGCGGGAGGCTTAGAGAGACCCAGTACTTC. This translates into CASSPWDSGRLRETQYF.

This clonotype was seen at least ten times. V and J are TRBV28 and TRBJ2-3; D ambiguous. Trimming stripped 7 bases from V and 7 bases from J, with 18 bases between. Germline loops: CDR1 MDHEN, CDR2 SYDVKM. The CDR3 consists of 14 residues. The CDR3 DNA reads TGTGCCAGCAATCGATTCCAGGCGATAAATACGCAGTATTTT. It specifies CASNRFQAINTQYF.

This clonotype was seen at least ten times. The chain has TRBV12-3 or TRBV12-4 and TRBJ2-5; no firm D call. Between the trimmed V and J ends, which lost 7 bases and 3 bases, there was a span of 9 bases. This CDR3 has 12 amino acids. The chain's CDR3 is CASTDLEETQYF. CDR3 DNA sequence: TGTGCCAGCACGGACCTGGAAGAGACCCAGTACTTC.

The V gene is TRBV19, the J gene TRBJ2-1; 10 positions agree with TRBD2. This CDR3 region has 15 residues. CDR1 is LNHDA and CDR2 is SQIVND in the germline V gene (reference sequence). Germline trimming cut 3 bases from V and 9 bases from J; bases unmatched to any gene: 8. The DNA for the CDR3 is TGTGCCAGTAGTATCAGCTGGACTAGCGGCTCTGAGCAGTTCTTC. Translation gives CASSISWTSGSEQFF. Using reference TRBV19 and TRBJ2-1 for the parts outside the CDR3, the full variable domain is DGGITQSPKYLFRKEGQNVTLSCEQNLNHDAMYWYRQDPGQGLRLIYYSQIVNDFQKGDIAEGYSVSREKKESFPLTVTSAQKNPTAFYLCASSISWTSGSEQFFGPGTRLTVL.

Many counts were recorded for this clonotype. The CDR3 is CSARDRGTGRSEQFF. DNA of the CDR3: TGCAGTGCTAGAGATCGTGGGACAGGGAGGAGTGAGCAGTTCTTC. V gene TRBV20-1 combines with J gene TRBJ2-1, with 9 bases that match TRBD1. CDR3 length equals 15 residues. Germline CDR1 reads DFQATT; CDR2 reads SNEGSKA (reference sequence). V lost 0 bases and J lost 9; bases outside the gene matches: 9.

As concerns this clonotype: This may be a read error, as it is one base from a much larger clone. The chain employs TRBV6-1 and TRBJ1-5; 9 positions agree with TRBD1. This CDR3 spans 14 amino acids. CDR1 and CDR2 (germline): MNHNS, SASEGT. The trim removed 7 bases at V and 6 bases at J, leaving 7 bases unmatched. Here the CDR3 reads CASKRRDRAQPQHF. In DNA form, the CDR3 reads TGTGCCAGCAAGAGAAGGGACAGGGCTCAGCCCCAGCATTTT.

The chain employs TRBV4-2 and TRBJ1-1; D unclear. Trimming took off 0 bases at V and 3 bases at J, with 11 bases between the two ends. CDR1 and CDR2 from the germline V gene are LGHNA and YNFKEQ. This CDR3 is built from 15 residues. The CDR3 DNA is TGTGCCAGCAGCCAAGAAGCGGGAATTGACACTGAAGCTTTCTTT. Translating gives CASSQEAGIDTEAFF.

The chain couples TRBV20-1 to TRBJ1-1, with a possible D match to TRBD1 (6 bases). The V gene's germline CDR1 is DFQATT and CDR2 SNEGSKA (reference sequence). V lost 2 bases and J 1 base, leaving 14 bases between the germline ends. This CDR3 comprises 15 residues. CDR3 residues: CSARTGGGQNTEAFF. CDR3 DNA sequence: TGCAGTGCTAGAACGGGGGGCGGTCAGAACACTGAAGCTTTCTTT.

The table lists this clonotype with a few counts. The J gene is TRBJ2-1, the V gene TRBV20-1; 8 bases map to TRBD2. Germline V lookup: CDR1 DFQATT, CDR2 SNEGSKA (reference sequence). V gave up 0 bases and J gave up 9 bases; unmatched junction bases: 10. The CDR3 is made up of 15 amino acids. The CDR3 DNA reads as TGCAGTGCTAGAGATCTCCAGCGGGAGCTAGGTGAGCAGTTCTTC. Translating gives CSARDLQRELGEQFF.

This clonotype was counted a few times. The genes are TRBV29-1 and TRBJ1-2; D is ambiguous. From germline, CDR1 is SQVTM and CDR2 ANQGSEA. The CDR3 consists of 11 residues. V was trimmed by 4 bases and J by 0 bases, leaving 3 bases between them. CDR3 bases: TGCAGCGTTGCCACTAACTATGGCTACACCTTC. This translates into CSVATNYGYTF. The full variable domain, with the rest looked up from reference TRBV29-1 and TRBJ1-2, is SAVISQKPSRDICQRGTSLTIQCQVDSQVTMMFWYRQQPGQSLTLIATANQGSEATYESGFVIDKFPISRPNLTFSTLTVSNMSPEDSSIYLCSVATNYGYTFGSGTRLTVV.

The chain has TRBV20-1 and TRBJ1-1, with D perhaps matching TRBD1 (5 bases). The germline gives CDR1 DFQATT, CDR2 SNEGSKA (reference sequence). The germline V and J ends were trimmed by 1 base and 1 base, with 10 bases remaining between them. The CDR3 loop spans 14 amino acids. For the CDR3, the DNA is TGCAGTGCTAGAGGTCCGACAGAGAACACTGAAGCTTTCTTT. Translating gives CSARGPTENTEAFF.

This clonotype has a count of ten or more. The rearrangement joins TRBV11-2 to TRBJ2-3; D gene ambiguous. The CDR3 has 15 amino acids. Trimming stripped 1 base from V and 2 bases from J, with 10 bases between. Germline V lookup: CDR1 SGHAT, CDR2 FQNNGV. DNA for the CDR3: TGTGCCAGCAGCTTAGGCGGCAGAAACACAGATACGCAGTATTTT. Translating it yields CASSLGGRNTDTQYF.

The CDR3: CASSQPRDSPMHTQYF. CDR3 coding DNA: TGTGCCAGCAGTCAACCACGGGACAGTCCCATGCATACGCAGTATTTT. The chain joins TRBV28 to TRBJ2-3; TRBD1 aligns across 7 bases. Germline assignment: CDR1 MDHEN and CDR2 SYDVKM. The CDR3 has 16 residues. The V and J ends lost 5 bases and 7 bases, in that order; junction bases with no gene match: 15.